This T cell receptor (beta chain) was observed in a study of neurological immune-mediated disorders. Overall study findings and caveats: Patients with HTLV-1-associated myelopathy showed the most TCR clonal expansion. Those with multiple sclerosis showed the least, falling below healthy controls. Expanded clones shared no identical CDR3 amino acid sequences across subjects, which suggested private TCR-beta repertoires in all groups.

TCRdb re-called the 5' RACE reads with MiXCR, one entry per CDR3 protein. The table lists approximately 38,000 distinct CDR3 sequences, roughly 2.5% of them singletons. This clonotype was observed at least ten times. Its antigen is unidentified. The junction and the germline gene differ at one end; a read error may be behind it. Material for sequencing was PBMCs. This sequence originates from a man aged 50-59 years with multiple sclerosis.

Here the CDR3 reads CASSPGGQPQNF. The CDR3 coding sequence is TGTGCCAGCAGTCCTGGAGGGCAGCCCCAGAATTTT. The chain joins TRBV12-3 or TRBV12-4 to TRBJ1-5; no clear D gene. The CDR3 sequence is 12 residues long.